This T cell receptor beta chain was identified during a study of metastatic and nonmetastatic thyroid tumors. TCRdb recomputed clones from the PCR reads via MiXCR. The table records approximately 58,000 clones, around 20% of them present only once. Trimming stripped 5 bases from V and 5 bases from J, with 13 bases between. Germline CDR1 reads MNHNS; CDR2 reads SASEGT. The CDR3 is 15 amino acids. Nobody among the patients had been given any treatment before thyroid surgery. This clone came up many times. The gene calls are TRBV6-1 and TRBJ1-6; no firm D call. Sequencing was done on a sample of blood. This receptor was taken from a female donor with papillary thyroid cancer or a benign thyroid nodule (not recorded which). Some clones in this sample may be carry-over from other donors' samples. The chain's CDR3 is CASSHRTVDNSPLHF. The CDR3 DNA reads TGTGCCAGCAGTCACCGGACGGTGGATAATTCACCCCTCCACTTT.